This TCR beta chain originates from a study of naive and memory T cell subsets. The V and J ends lost 0 bases and 2 bases respectively, with 8 bases between them. Germline V gives CDR1 SGHDT, CDR2 YYEEEE. This CDR3 spans 14 amino acids. Both TRBC1 and TRBC2 were covered by a beta constant-region primer of two equimolar oligonucleotides. A single record per CDR3 protein comes from TCRdb applying MiXCR to the UMI-ligation and nested PCR reads. The profile shows about 21,000 distinct CDR3 sequences, approximately 9.9% of them singletons. This clonotype was seen only a few times. The chain couples TRBV5-6 to TRBJ1-1; D call uncertain. Sequences were obtained from central memory CD8+ T cells from blood. The source is a human donor in good health. CDR3 in amino acids: CASSLEVRNTEAFF. The CDR3 bases are TGTGCCAGCAGCTTGGAAGTCCGTAACACTGAAGCTTTCTTT.